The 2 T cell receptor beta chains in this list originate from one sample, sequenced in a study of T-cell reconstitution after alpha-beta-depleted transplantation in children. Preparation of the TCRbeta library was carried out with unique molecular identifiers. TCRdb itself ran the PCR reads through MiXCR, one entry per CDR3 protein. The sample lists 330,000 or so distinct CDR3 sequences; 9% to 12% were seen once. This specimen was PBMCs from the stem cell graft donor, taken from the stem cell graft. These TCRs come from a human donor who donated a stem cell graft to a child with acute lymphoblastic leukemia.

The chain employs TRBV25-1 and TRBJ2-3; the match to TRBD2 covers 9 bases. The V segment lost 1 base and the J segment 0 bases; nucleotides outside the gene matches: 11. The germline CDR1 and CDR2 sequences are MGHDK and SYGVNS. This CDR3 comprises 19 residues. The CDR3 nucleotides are TGTGCCAGCAGTGAATGGCTAGCGGGGACTAGAACTAGCACAGATACGCAGTATTTT. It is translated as CASSEWLAGTRTSTDTQYF.

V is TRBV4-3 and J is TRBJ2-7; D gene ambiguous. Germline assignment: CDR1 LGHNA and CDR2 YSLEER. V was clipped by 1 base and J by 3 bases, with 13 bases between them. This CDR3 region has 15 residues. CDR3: CASSQVVGGIYEQYF. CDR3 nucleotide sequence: TGCGCCAGCAGCCAAGTAGTAGGTGGGATCTACGAGCAGTACTTC.